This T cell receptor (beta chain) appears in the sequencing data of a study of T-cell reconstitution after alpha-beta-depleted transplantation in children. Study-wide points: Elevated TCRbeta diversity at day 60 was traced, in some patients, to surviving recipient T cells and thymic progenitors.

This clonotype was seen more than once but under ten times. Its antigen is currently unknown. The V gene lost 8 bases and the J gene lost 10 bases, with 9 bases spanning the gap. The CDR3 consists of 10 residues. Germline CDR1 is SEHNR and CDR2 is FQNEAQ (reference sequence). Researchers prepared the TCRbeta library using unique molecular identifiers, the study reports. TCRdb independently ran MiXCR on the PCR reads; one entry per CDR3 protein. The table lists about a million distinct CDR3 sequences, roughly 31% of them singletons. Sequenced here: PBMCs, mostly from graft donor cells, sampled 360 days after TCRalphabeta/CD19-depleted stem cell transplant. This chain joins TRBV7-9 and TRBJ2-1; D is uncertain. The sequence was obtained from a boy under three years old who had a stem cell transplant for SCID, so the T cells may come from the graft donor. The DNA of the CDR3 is TGTGCCAGCCATGAGGAAGAGCAGTTCTTC. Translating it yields CASHEEEQFF.